This T cell receptor beta chain comes out of a study of T cells in Graves' hyperthyroidism and ophthalmopathy. Study-level findings and limits: Blood held most thyroid clonotypes expanded above 0.001 frequency. The model foresaw ophthalmopathy a median roughly 6.6 months prior to onset.

This clonotype has a handful of counts. The antigen is undetermined. The TCR beta CDR3 regions underwent amplification using RNA transcripts as the source. First-round RT-PCR with HTBI primers amplified the TCR CDR3 region. TCRdb used MiXCR to reprocess the multiplex PCR reads, holding one entry per CDR3 protein. Of 750,000 to 950,000 distinct CDR3 sequences in the sample, 38% are singletons; the top ten hold around 9.3%. This CDR3 is 14 amino acids long. Germline V lookup: CDR1 MNHEY, CDR2 SVGAGI. Losses at the gene ends were 2 bases for V and 7 bases for J; bases not matched to a gene: 3. Reasons for excluding patients were uncontrolled infection, other autoimmune disease, pregnancy or lactation.

The clonotype originates from a man younger than 35 with Graves' hyperthyroidism. The chain recombines TRBV6-5 with TRBJ1-5; 9 bases line up with TRBD1. The sequenced sample consisted of blood. CDR3 sequence: CASSYGTGSQPQHF. CDR3 bases: TGTGCCAGCAGTTACGGGACAGGGTCCCAGCCCCAGCATTTT.